This is a list of T cell receptor beta chains from one sample in a study of blood T cell repertoires in COVID-19. Produced via immunoSEQ multiplex PCR; TCRdb's table is partial and in-frame only. The data contain about 300,000 clones, 89% of them singletons. The sample was PBMCs or T cells enriched from blood (not recorded which). The receptors were gathered from a woman between 35 and 50 years old who had recovered from COVID-19. CDR3s include the opening cysteine and the closing phenylalanine or tryptophan. D genes are given only for firm matches. Not all rows give a size; the values are once, few, many and, for expanded clones, a class.

size	length	D	V	J	CDR3	DNA
once	16	TRBD1	TRBV27	TRBJ1-1	CASSPRTGSTNTEAFF	TGTGCCAGCAGTCCTCGGACAGGATCCACGAACACTGAAGCTTTCTTT
-	12	-	TRBV27	TRBJ2-5	CASSPRVGTQYF	TGTGCCAGCAGTCCCCGAGTTGGGACCCAGTACTTC
-	14	-	TRBV7-9	TRBJ1-1	CASSSGASNTEAFF	TGTGCCAGCAGTTCAGGGGCTAGCAACACTGAAGCTTTCTTT
-	14	-	TRBV7-3	TRBJ2-5	CASSHWERQETQYF	TGTGCCAGCAGCCATTGGGAGAGACAAGAGACCCAGTACTTC
-	16	TRBD2	TRBV5-4	TRBJ2-3	CASRLVGGGRTDTQYF	TGTGCCAGCAGGCTGGTGGGGGGGGGACGGACAGATACGCAGTATTTT
-	14	TRBD1	TRBV10-2	TRBJ1-4	CASSLDRGGEKLFF	TGCGCCAGCAGTTTGGACAGGGGAGGGGAAAAACTGTTTTTT
-	15	TRBD1	TRBV16	TRBJ2-7	CASSQSARGFNEQYF	TGTGCCAGCAGCCAATCGGCCAGGGGGTTCAACGAGCAGTACTTC
-	13	TRBD1	TRBV6-1	TRBJ1-1	CASSESDRAEAFF	TGTGCCAGCAGTGAATCAGACAGGGCTGAAGCTTTCTTT
-	12	-	TRBV25-1	TRBJ1-2	CASSGNRDGYTF	TGTGCCAGCAGTGGAAACAGGGACGGCTACACCTTC
-	14	-	TRBV5-1	TRBJ2-7	CASSWAGSSYEQYF	TGCGCCAGCAGCTGGGCGGGTAGCTCCTACGAGCAGTACTTC
-	13	TRBD1	TRBV7-9	TRBJ1-3	CASSPTGVNTIYF	TGTGCCAGCAGTCCTACAGGGGTAAACACCATATATTTT
-	16	-	TRBV19	TRBJ1-3	CASSISQVGSGNTIYF	TGTGCCAGTAGTATCTCCCAGGTCGGCTCTGGAAACACCATATATTTT
-	17	TRBD1	TRBV5-1	TRBJ1-5	CASTIRGQIYSNQPQHF	TGCGCCAGCACCATAAGGGGGCAGATTTATAGCAATCAGCCCCAGCATTTT
-	14	-	TRBV5-1	TRBJ2-2	CASSYTGNTGELFF	TGCGCCAGCAGCTACACAGGGAACACCGGGGAGCTGTTTTTT
-	13	-	TRBV19	TRBJ1-4	CASRTDPNEKLFF	TGTGCCAGCAGGACAGATCCTAATGAAAAACTGTTTTTT
-	12	-	TRBV6-5	TRBJ2-3	CASSSTGDTQYF	TGTGCCAGCAGCTCTACCGGGGATACGCAGTATTTT
-	10	-	TRBV30	TRBJ1-2	CAWSGHGYTF	TGTGCCTGGAGTGGGCATGGCTACACCTTC
-	16	TRBD2	TRBV2	TRBJ2-1	CASSELAGGAVNEQFF	TGTGCCAGCAGCGAACTAGCGGGAGGTGCGGTTAATGAGCAGTTCTTC
-	13	-	TRBV18	TRBJ1-2	CASSPATEYGYTF	TGTGCCAGCTCACCTGCGACAGAATATGGCTACACCTTC
-	13	TRBD1	TRBV18	TRBJ1-2	CASSPDRNYGYTF	TGTGCCAGCTCACCGGACAGGAACTATGGCTACACCTTC
few	15	-	TRBV5-5	TRBJ1-1	CASSSWGDLNTEAFF	TGTGCCAGCAGCTCATGGGGGGATTTGAACACTGAAGCTTTCTTT
-	14	-	TRBV7-2	TRBJ1-2	CASSPYDSARGYTF	TGTGCCAGCAGCCCTTATGATTCAGCGCGGGGCTACACCTTC
-	14	-	TRBV7-2	TRBJ1-5	CASSLDGSNQPQHF	TGTGCCAGCAGCTTAGACGGGAGCAATCAGCCCCAGCATTTT
once	14	-	TRBV7-3	TRBJ1-5	CASSLVGPGQPQHF	TGTGCCAGCAGCTTAGTGGGGCCAGGGCAGCCCCAGCATTTT
-	14	TRBD1	TRBV9	TRBJ2-1	CASSTGQGWYEQFF	TGTGCCAGCAGCACTGGACAGGGGTGGTATGAGCAGTTCTTC
-	14	-	TRBV19	TRBJ1-2	CASSIDPVNYGYTF	TGTGCCAGTAGTATAGATCCGGTAAACTATGGCTACACCTTC
-	15	-	TRBV5-1	TRBJ2-5	CASSPQGGFQETQYF	TGCGCCAGCAGCCCCCAGGGAGGCTTCCAAGAGACCCAGTACTTC
-	13	-	TRBV18	TRBJ2-7	CASSSDVGREQYF	TGTGCCAGCTCATCGGACGTAGGGAGGGAGCAGTACTTC
few	15	-	TRBV19	TRBJ2-1	CASSIAPAGANEQFF	TGTGCCAGTAGTATCGCCCCAGCAGGGGCCAATGAGCAGTTCTTC
-	21	TRBD1	TRBV3-1/TRBV3-2	TRBJ1-5	CASSPKSTGAGSLLYNQPQHF	TGTGCCAGCAGCCCCAAATCGACAGGGGCCGGTTCCCTTTTATACAATCAGCCCCAGCATTTT
-	15	-	TRBV27	TRBJ2-3	CASRRDRASTDTQYF	TGTGCCAGCCGCCGCGACAGAGCGAGCACAGATACGCAGTATTTT
few	16	TRBD1	TRBV4-3	TRBJ2-1	CASSRWGQGAYNEQFF	TGCGCCAGCTCAAGGTGGGGACAGGGGGCGTACAATGAGCAGTTCTTC
-	20	TRBD2	TRBV5-5	TRBJ2-7	CASSRGPAARGTSRVYEQYF	TGTGCCAGCAGCCGGGGGCCGGCAGCGAGGGGGACTAGTAGGGTCTACGAGCAGTACTTC
few	14	TRBD1	TRBV5-6	TRBJ1-6	CASSSDRENSPLHF	TGTGCCAGCAGCTCGGACAGGGAGAATTCACCCCTCCACTTT
-	17	TRBD2	TRBV7-3	TRBJ2-3	CASSLYSGREWADTQYF	TGTGCCAGCAGCTTATATAGCGGGAGGGAGTGGGCAGATACGCAGTATTTT
-	14	TRBD2	TRBV7-3	TRBJ2-2	CASSLGLATGELFF	TGTGCCAGCAGCCTGGGACTAGCTACCGGGGAGCTGTTTTTT
-	13	-	TRBV29-1	TRBJ2-3	CSVEVGGTDTQYF	TGCAGCGTTGAAGTAGGGGGTACCGATACGCAGTATTTT
-	15	TRBD1	TRBV7-8	TRBJ2-6	CASSPGQGMSNVLTF	TGTGCCAGCAGCCCTGGACAGGGGATGTCCAACGTCCTGACTTTC
-	15	TRBD2	TRBV2	TRBJ2-1	CASSEERLASNEQFF	TGTGCCAGCAGTGAAGAGCGACTAGCTTCCAATGAGCAGTTCTTC
once	15	-	TRBV7-9	TRBJ1-1	CASSFGGRLNTEAFF	TGTGCCAGCAGCTTTGGGGGCAGACTGAACACTGAAGCTTTCTTT
-	14	TRBD2	TRBV30	TRBJ2-2	CAWKGLAHTGELFF	TGTGCCTGGAAGGGACTAGCGCATACCGGGGAGCTGTTTTTT
-	17	TRBD2	TRBV7-9	TRBJ2-5	CASNTLTSSYLGETQYF	TGTGCCAGCAATACTTTGACTAGCTCCTACCTGGGGGAGACCCAGTACTTC
-	13	TRBD1	TRBV2	TRBJ1-2	CASSRTGPYGYTF	TGTGCCAGCAGCCGGACAGGTCCTTATGGCTACACCTTC
-	14	TRBD1	TRBV6-2/TRBV6-3	TRBJ1-1	CASSLTGANTEAFF	TGTGCCAGCAGTTTGACAGGGGCGAACACTGAAGCTTTCTTT
-	13	-	TRBV6-5	TRBJ1-5	CASSYSENQPQHF	TGTGCCAGCAGTTACTCGGAGAATCAGCCCCAGCATTTT
-	14	-	TRBV5-1	TRBJ1-3	CASRGQTSGNTIYF	TGCGCCAGCAGGGGACAAACCTCTGGAAACACCATATATTTT
-	12	-	TRBV6-2/TRBV6-3	TRBJ2-5	CASSYSRRAQYF	TGTGCCAGCAGTTACTCAAGGAGGGCCCAGTACTTC
-	19	TRBD2	TRBV4-2	TRBJ2-3	CASSQEGGRLAGNQASQYF	TGTGCCAGCAGCCAAGAAGGGGGGCGGCTAGCGGGGAACCAAGCCTCGCAGTATTTT
-	13	TRBD1	TRBV10-2	TRBJ1-2	CATRTGGSYGYTF	TGCGCCACTCGGACAGGGGGCAGCTATGGCTACACCTTC
-	13	TRBD2	TRBV6-5	TRBJ2-7	CASRASGRDEQYF	TGTGCCAGCCGGGCTAGCGGGAGGGACGAGCAGTACTTC
-	17	TRBD2	TRBV19	TRBJ2-1	CASSRRTSGSTYNEQFF	TGTGCCAGTAGTAGAAGGACTAGCGGGTCGACCTACAATGAGCAGTTCTTC
-	14	TRBD1	TRBV7-9	TRBJ2-7	CASSQPGQGSEQYF	TGTGCCAGCAGCCAACCGGGACAGGGCTCCGAGCAGTACTTC
many	16	TRBD2	TRBV7-7	TRBJ2-5	CASSPGLAETGETQYF	TGTGCTAGCAGCCCGGGACTAGCGGAGACAGGGGAGACCCAGTACTTC
-	16	TRBD2	TRBV7-3	TRBJ2-1	CASSLTLAGGRNEQFF	TGTGCCAGCAGCTTAACGCTAGCGGGGGGCCGCAATGAGCAGTTCTTC
-	14	-	TRBV7-3	TRBJ2-2	CASSLDYNTGELFF	TGTGCCAGCAGCTTGGACTACAACACCGGGGAGCTGTTTTTT